This T cell receptor beta chain appears in the sequencing data of a study of blood T cell repertoires in COVID-19. Study as a whole: Acute and convalescent COVID-19 specimens originated in the United States, Italy and Spain.

Per the original methods: Estimation of nucleated cell counts relied on the amplification of reference gene primers. TCRdb keeps only in-frame clones here, not all; method: immunoSEQ multiplex PCR. V and J calls and clone size are given by that table; D and trimming were obtained from the DNA. The data contain around 170,000 clones, 75% to 80% of them singletons. The CDR3 spans 10 residues. The germline V gene encodes CDR1 DFQATT and CDR2 SNEGSKA (reference sequence). V lost 6 bases and J 6 bases, leaving 9 bases between the germline ends. The sample taken for sequencing was peripheral blood. The chain combines TRBV20-1 with TRBJ2-7; D not certain. The TCR was taken from an elderly woman with acute or convalescent COVID-19. The CDR3 coding sequence is TGCAGTGCCGGAGAGGCCGAGCAGTACTTC. Its translation is CSAGEAEQYF.